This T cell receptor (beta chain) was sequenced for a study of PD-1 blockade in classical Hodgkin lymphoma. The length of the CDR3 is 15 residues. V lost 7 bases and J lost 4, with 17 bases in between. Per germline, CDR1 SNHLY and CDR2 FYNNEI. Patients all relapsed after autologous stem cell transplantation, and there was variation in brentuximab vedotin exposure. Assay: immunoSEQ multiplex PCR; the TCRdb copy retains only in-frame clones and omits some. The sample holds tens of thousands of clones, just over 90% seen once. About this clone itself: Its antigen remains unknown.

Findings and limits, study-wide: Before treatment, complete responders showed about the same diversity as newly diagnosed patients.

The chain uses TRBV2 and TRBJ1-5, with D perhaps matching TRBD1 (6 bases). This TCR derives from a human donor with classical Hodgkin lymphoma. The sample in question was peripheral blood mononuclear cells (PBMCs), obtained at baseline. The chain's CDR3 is CASNSIKGGNQPQHF. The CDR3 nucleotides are TGTGCCAGCAACAGTATCAAAGGGGGAAATCAGCCCCAGCATTTT.